This T cell receptor beta chain was observed in a study of molecular identifiers for immune sequencing clone quantification. Study observations and caveats: Spiked Jurkat TCR RNA equal to one cell could reportedly be picked out among 1 million or so naive cells.

This clonotype is labeled as medium-sized (0.01 to 0.1%). Its antigen is unknown. TCRdb analysed the PCR reads with MiXCR anew, one entry per CDR3 protein. The data show roughly 71,000 distinct CDR3 sequences, around 18% seen once. From germline, CDR1 is SQVTM and CDR2 ANQGSEA. The ends were cut back, 5 bases at V and 2 bases at J, with 20 bases in the middle. The CDR3 is made up of 16 amino acids. Sorted naive CD8 T cells were those defined as CD8+CD4-CCR7+CD45RA+. The material sequenced was naive CD8+ T cells from blood, with Jurkat cell RNA spiked in. The subset denotes: FACS-sorted CD8+CD4-CCR7+CD45RA+ naive T cells. This receptor was obtained from a human donor in good health. Some libraries in this study had Jurkat cell RNA spiked in. This chain joins TRBV29-1 and TRBJ2-3, with D perhaps being TRBD1 or TRBD2 (6 bases each). The DNA of the CDR3 is TGCAGCGTTCCCCTGGGGGCGGAGGGATTCACAGATACGCAGTATTTT. Protein: CSVPLGAEGFTDTQYF.